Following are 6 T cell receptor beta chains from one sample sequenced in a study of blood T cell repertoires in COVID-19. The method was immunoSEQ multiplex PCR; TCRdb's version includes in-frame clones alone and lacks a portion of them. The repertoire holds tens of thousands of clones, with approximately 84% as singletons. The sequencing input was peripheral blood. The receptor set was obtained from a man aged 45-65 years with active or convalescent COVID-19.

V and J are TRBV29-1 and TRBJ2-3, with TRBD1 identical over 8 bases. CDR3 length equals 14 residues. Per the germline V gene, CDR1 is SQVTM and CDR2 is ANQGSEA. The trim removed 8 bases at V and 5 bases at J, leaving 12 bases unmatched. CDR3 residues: CSTSGRGLGDTQYF. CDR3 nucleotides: TGCAGCACCTCCGGCAGGGGGCTAGGAGATACGCAGTATTTT.

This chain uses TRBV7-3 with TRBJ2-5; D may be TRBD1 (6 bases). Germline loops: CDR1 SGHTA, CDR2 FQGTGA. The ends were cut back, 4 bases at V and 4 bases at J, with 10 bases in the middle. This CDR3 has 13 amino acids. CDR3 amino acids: CASSSQGGETQYF. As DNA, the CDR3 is TGTGCCAGCAGCTCACAGGGTGGAGAGACCCAGTACTTC.

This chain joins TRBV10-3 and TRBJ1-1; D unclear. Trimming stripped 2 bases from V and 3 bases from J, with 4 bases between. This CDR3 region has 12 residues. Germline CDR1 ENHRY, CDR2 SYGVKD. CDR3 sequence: CAISEADTEAFF. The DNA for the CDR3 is TGTGCCATCAGTGAGGCGGACACTGAAGCTTTCTTT.

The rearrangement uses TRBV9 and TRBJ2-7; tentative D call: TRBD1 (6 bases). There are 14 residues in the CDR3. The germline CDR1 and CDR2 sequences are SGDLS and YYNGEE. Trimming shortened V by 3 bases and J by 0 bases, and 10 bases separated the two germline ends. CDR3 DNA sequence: TGTGCCAGCAGCGGGGGGCGGAGCTCCTACGAGCAGTACTTC. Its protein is CASSGGRSSYEQYF.

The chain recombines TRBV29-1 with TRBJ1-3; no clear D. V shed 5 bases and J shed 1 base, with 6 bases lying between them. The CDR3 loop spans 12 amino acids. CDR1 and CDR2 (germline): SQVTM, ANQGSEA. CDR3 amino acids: CSVQASGNTIYF. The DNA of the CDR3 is TGCAGCGTTCAGGCTTCTGGAAACACCATATATTTT.

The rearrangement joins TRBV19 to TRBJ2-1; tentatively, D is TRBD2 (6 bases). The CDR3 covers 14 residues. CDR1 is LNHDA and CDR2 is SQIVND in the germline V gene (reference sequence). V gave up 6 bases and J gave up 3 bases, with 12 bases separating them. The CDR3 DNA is TGTGCCAGTAGATCGGGCGGGGTCTACAATGAGCAGTTCTTC. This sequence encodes CASRSGGVYNEQFF.